The text below deals with one TCR beta chain. The sample originates from a study of OX40 agonist ivuxolimab in advanced cancers. Clones were sequenced by immunoSEQ multiplex PCR, and TCRdb holds only the in-frame ones, with some missing. Found here are around 15,000 clones, around 77% of them singletons; the top ten hold 20% to 30%. The TCR originated in an adult with an advanced solid tumor such as melanoma, head and neck, liver or kidney cancer. This material consisted of CD4+ or CD8+ T cells sorted from blood, taken in a trial of the OX40 agonist ivuxolimab.

The CDR3 sequence is CASSTTDLNTEAFF. The CDR3 DNA is TGTGCCAGCAGCACCACGGACCTTAACACTGAAGCTTTCTTT. The rearrangement uses TRBV7-6 and TRBJ1-1; D is unclear. The CDR3 loop spans 14 amino acids. The V gene's germline CDR1 is SGHVS and CDR2 FNYEAQ. V was cut by 5 bases and J by 2 bases, with 12 bases left in between. Variable domain in full (rest from reference TRBV7-6 and TRBJ1-1): GAGVSQSPRYKVTKRGQDVALRCDPISGHVSLYWYRQALGQGPEFLTYFNYEAQQDKSGLPNDRFSAERPEGSISTLTIQRTEQRDSAMYRCASSTTDLNTEAFFGQGTRLTVV.